One and the same sample provided the 27 T cell receptor beta chains below, sequenced in a study of metastatic and nonmetastatic thyroid tumors. TCRdb re-processed the PCR reads through MiXCR. This sample has 15,000 to 25,000 clones, with 20% to 30% found just once. None of the patients had undergone any treatment ahead of thyroid surgery. Sequencing was done on a sample of blood. These TCRs come from a male donor with papillary thyroid cancer or a benign thyroid nodule (not recorded which). Some clones in this sample may be carry-over from other donors' samples.

Comments on this clone: A read error is likely, as this CDR3 ends without the conserved phenylalanine or tryptophan. The chain combines TRBV7-8 with TRBJ1-3; D ambiguous. The CDR3 covers 15 residues. Looked up from germline, CDR1 is SGHVS and CDR2 is FQNEAQ. V lost 7 bases to trimming and J lost 1 base, with 14 bases between them. The CDR3 loop reads CASISRTMSGNTIYL. The CDR3 DNA reads as TGTGCCAGCATCTCTCGGACTATGTCTGGAAACACCATATATCTT.

Of note for this clone: Mismatch with germline at one junction end may stem from a read error. The chain combines TRBV6-1 with TRBJ1-5; 9 bases agree with TRBD1. CDR1 and CDR2 (germline): MNHNS, SASEGT. CDR3 length equals 15 residues. CDR3 protein: CASNTGQGMGQPQHF. The CDR3 DNA reads as TGTGCCAGCAATACCGGACAGGGGATGGGACAGCCTCAGCATTTT.

Many counts were recorded for this clone. This chain connects TRBV9 to TRBJ2-1, with unresolved D. CDR3 length: 17 residues. V lost 1 base to trimming and J lost 5 bases, with 19 bases between them. Germline CDR1 and CDR2: SGDLS and YYNGEE. The CDR3 region is CASSVFLSTGKNNEQFF. The CDR3 region has the DNA TGTGCCAGCAGCGTATTTCTATCCACTGGGAAAAACAATGAGCAGTTCTTC.

This clone was recorded a few times. The chain uses TRBV11-2 and TRBJ2-3; D may be TRBD2 (5 bases). The CDR3 is 15 amino acids. The ends were cut back, 5 bases at V and 7 bases at J, with 19 bases in the middle. CDR1 is SGHAT, CDR2 FQNNGV, per germline. DNA of the CDR3: TGTGCCAGCAGCATAGGTACTAGGCTGACCAATACGCAGTATTTT. It specifies CASSIGTRLTNTQYF.

This clone was detected only a few times. The DNA of the CDR3 is TGTGCCACCAGCAGACAGAACCAAGAGACCCAGTACTTC. It codes for CATSRQNQETQYF. This chain uses TRBV15 with TRBJ2-5; D not resolved. The CDR3 consists of 13 residues. Germline V gives CDR1 LNHNV, CDR2 YYDKDF (reference sequence). V was pared by 2 bases and J by 0 bases, with 4 bases between.

This clone was picked up a small number of times. This chain connects TRBV28 to TRBJ2-7, with 8 bases identical to TRBD2. Germline V gives CDR1 MDHEN, CDR2 SYDVKM. Trimming at V came to 6 bases and at J to 6 bases, leaving 10 bases not matched to a gene. The CDR3 runs to 14 residues. In nucleotides, the CDR3 is TGTGCCAGCAGGCAGGGACTAGTTCTTCCCGAGCAGTACTTC. Translated: CASRQGLVLPEQYF.

This sequence joins TRBV5-6 and TRBJ1-2; D is perhaps TRBD1 (5 bases). Trimming removed 1 base from V and 0 bases from J, with 7 bases in between. The V gene's germline CDR1 is SGHDT and CDR2 YYEEEE. The length of the CDR3 is 14 residues. CDR3 protein: CASSLWGTNYGYTF. CDR3 nucleotide sequence: TGTGCCAGCAGCTTGTGGGGGACTAACTATGGCTACACCTTC.

This clone was counted at least ten times. The chain uses TRBV14 and TRBJ2-5; D is ambiguous. V was cut by 1 base and J by 5 bases, with 8 bases left in between. The CDR3 is made up of 13 amino acids. Germline CDR1 reads SGHDN; CDR2 reads FVKESK. The CDR3 region is CASSQGGRETQYF. CDR3 nucleotide sequence: TGTGCCAGCAGCCAAGGGGGTCGGGAGACCCAGTACTTC.

The rearrangement joins TRBV6-1 to TRBJ1-1, with no clear D. This CDR3 spans 12 amino acids. The germline V gene has CDR1 MNHNS and CDR2 SASEGT. V lost 7 bases, J lost 2 bases, and 8 bases lay in between. The CDR3: CASTRHNTEAFF. In nucleotides, the CDR3 is TGTGCCAGCACTCGACACAACACTGAAGCTTTCTTT.

V gene TRBV7-9 combines with J gene TRBJ2-1; TRBD1 matches 7 bases. The CDR3 is 14 residues long. Germline CDR1 is SEHNR and CDR2 is FQNEAQ (reference sequence). V was clipped by 5 bases and J by 6 bases; unmatched bases: 7. The DNA of the CDR3 is TGTGCCAGCAGCCCCCTAGCAGGGGGCAATGAGCAGTTCTTC. This encodes CASSPLAGGNEQFF.

This clone was picked up a small number of times. The rearrangement joins TRBV6-9 to TRBJ2-7; D not resolved. This CDR3 is built from 12 residues. The germline V and J ends were trimmed by 4 bases and 2 bases, with 6 bases remaining between them. The germline V gene has CDR1 MNHGY and CDR2 SVAAGI. DNA for the CDR3: TGTGCCAGCAGTTCGAACCCCTACGAGCAGTACTTC. This translates into CASSSNPYEQYF.

V is TRBV5-6 and J is TRBJ2-2; TRBD1 might be the D (7 bases). Per germline, CDR1 SGHDT and CDR2 YYEEEE. This CDR3 is 17 amino acids long. The V end was cut by 3 bases, the J end by 5 bases, with 20 bases between. For the CDR3, the DNA is TGTGCCAGCAGCTGGGACAGCCCTCGAGGGAGGACCGGGGAGCTGTTTTTT. This codes for CASSWDSPRGRTGELFF.

This clone occurred once. The chain combines TRBV5-1 with TRBJ1-2; D is undetermined. Germline values: CDR1 SGHRS, CDR2 YFSETQ. This CDR3 comprises 14 residues. Trimming cost V 0 bases and J 0 bases, with 6 bases left between them. The DNA for the CDR3 is TGCGCCAGCAGCTTGGACAGCTCTAACTATGGCTACACCTTC. This translates into CASSLDSSNYGYTF.

This clone was found a few times. The V call is TRBV7-9, the J call TRBJ1-6, with unresolved D. Trimming stripped 3 bases from V and 9 bases from J, with 9 bases between. The germline CDR1 and CDR2 sequences are SEHNR and FQNEAQ (reference sequence). This CDR3 region has 13 residues. The CDR3 DNA reads as TGTGCCAGCAGCTTCAGCCCTCCTTCACCCCTCCACTTT. It specifies CASSFSPPSPLHF.

The chain has TRBV30 and TRBJ1-1; D is uncertain. V lost 2 bases, J lost 3 bases, and 4 bases lay in between. The CDR3 length is 11 residues. Germline CDR1 is GTSNPN and CDR2 is SVGIG (reference sequence). The CDR3 here is CAWSWDTEAFF. CDR3 sequence (DNA): TGTGCCTGGAGTTGGGACACTGAAGCTTTCTTT.

The CDR3 loop reads CASSSRTGGLYEQYF. The DNA for the CDR3 is TGTGCCAGCAGTTCACGGACAGGGGGCTTGTACGAGCAGTACTTC. V and J are TRBV7-8 and TRBJ2-7; 11 positions agree with TRBD1. Germline V gene data show CDR1 as SGHVS and CDR2 as FQNEAQ. V lost 6 bases to trimming and J lost 4 bases; unmatched junction nucleotides: 8. CDR3 length: 15 amino acids.

This clone was seen ten or more times. The V call is TRBV18, the J call TRBJ2-3; TRBD1 is a possible D gene (6 bases). The CDR3 spans 13 residues. Trimming shortened V by 10 bases and J by 0 bases, and 11 bases separated the two germline ends. Germline V gene data show CDR1 as KGHSH and CDR2 as LQKENI. This chain's CDR3 is CATRQESTDTQYF. In nucleotides, the CDR3 is TGTGCCACCCGACAGGAAAGCACAGATACGCAGTATTTT.

This clone was found many times. This may stem from a read error, because a much larger clone lies one nucleotide away. The rearrangement links TRBV11-1 to TRBJ2-2; no firm D call. The CDR3 is made up of 13 amino acids. V was shortened by 3 bases and J by 3 bases, with 5 bases between the two germline ends. Germline CDR1 is SGHAT and CDR2 is FQDESV (reference sequence). The CDR3 DNA sequence: TGTGCCAGCAGCTTTGGTTACACCGGGGAGCTGTTTTTT. It is translated as CASSFGYTGELFF.

This clone was detected only a few times. It may be a read error: a sequence one base away is much more abundant. The genes are TRBV28 and TRBJ2-7, with 10 bases fitting TRBD2. Germline CDR1 and CDR2: MDHEN and SYDVKM. The CDR3 is made up of 15 amino acids. After removal of 3 bases from V and 8 bases from J, the junction contained 10 bases not matched to a gene. The CDR3 coding sequence is TGTGCCAGCAGTTTCCGGGCTAGCGGGAGCAAAAAGCAGTACTTC. Its translation: CASSFRASGSKKQYF.

J is TRBJ2-2 and V is TRBV6-1; TRBD1 might be the D (5 bases). The CDR3 spans 15 residues. The V end lost 4 bases, the J end lost 1 base, and 10 bases lay between the germline ends. Germline V gene lookup returns CDR1 MNHNS and CDR2 SASEGT. Written as DNA, the CDR3 is TGTGCCAGCAGTGCCTACAGGAGGAACACCGGGGAGCTGTTTTTT. This sequence encodes CASSAYRRNTGELFF.

Of note for this clone: The junction and the germline gene differ at one end; a read error may be behind it. The chain couples TRBV7-3 to TRBJ2-1, with a possible D match to TRBD1 (5 bases). CDR3 length equals 16 residues. CDR1 and CDR2 (germline): SGHTA, FQGTGA. The CDR3 loop reads CASSLTLGAVFNKQFF. Here the CDR3 DNA reads TGTGCCAGCAGCTTAACATTAGGGGCGGTTTTCAATAAGCAGTTCTTC.

This clone was observed many times. The V call is TRBV28, the J call TRBJ2-7; D call uncertain. Trimming cost V 4 bases and J 5 bases, with 18 bases left between them. This CDR3 contains 15 residues. Germline V gene lookup returns CDR1 MDHEN and CDR2 SYDVKM. CDR3 in amino acids: CASSSLLGTINEQYF. In nucleotides, the CDR3 is TGTGCCAGCAGTTCTCTCTTGGGAACTATCAACGAGCAGTACTTC.

The chain recombines TRBV15 with TRBJ1-5; D is uncertain. Trimming shortened V by 3 bases and J by 4 bases, and 10 bases separated the two germline ends. The germline gives CDR1 LNHNV, CDR2 YYDKDF (reference sequence). The CDR3 runs to 14 residues. The chain's CDR3 is CATSRSSANQPQHF. The CDR3 bases are TGTGCCACCAGCAGGTCATCCGCTAATCAGCCCCAGCATTTT.

This clone qualifies as medium-sized. This chain uses TRBV11-2 with TRBJ1-6; 8 bases are shared with TRBD1. This CDR3 is 15 amino acids long. Germline V gives CDR1 SGHAT, CDR2 FQNNGV. V shed 5 bases, J shed 7 bases, and the junction held 7 bases outside the gene matches. CDR3 protein: CASSTGQVYNSPLHF. CDR3 in DNA: TGTGCCAGCAGCACGGGACAGGTTTACAATTCACCCCTCCACTTT.

There are a few counts of this clone. J is TRBJ1-2 and V is TRBV28; 7 nucleotides align to TRBD1. V was pared by 6 bases and J by 5 bases, with 9 bases of the junction left unmatched. The CDR3 loop spans 14 amino acids. Germline V lookup: CDR1 MDHEN, CDR2 SYDVKM. The CDR3 nucleotides read TGTGCCAGCAGCAGGTCCTCAGGGGGATATGGCTACACCTTC. This sequence encodes CASSRSSGGYGYTF.

Sample share makes this clone medium-sized. The V and J genes are TRBV27 and TRBJ2-7; D not resolved. This CDR3 region has 13 residues. Trimming left V 5 bases short and J 0 bases short, with 8 bases between. Germline CDR1 MNHEY, CDR2 SMNVEV (reference sequence). The CDR3 loop is CASSKPFSYEQYF. The CDR3 DNA is TGTGCCAGCAGTAAGCCATTCTCCTACGAGCAGTACTTC.

This clone occurred many times. The rearrangement joins TRBV5-4 to TRBJ2-1, with 8 positions matching TRBD2. Trimming cost V 3 bases and J 3 bases; bases outside gene matches: 5. The CDR3 has 15 residues. Germline V gene lookup returns CDR1 SGHNT and CDR2 YYREEE (reference sequence). CDR3 in DNA: TGTGCCAGCAGCTCGAGCGGGAGCATCTACAATGAGCAGTTCTTC. Protein product: CASSSSGSIYNEQFF.